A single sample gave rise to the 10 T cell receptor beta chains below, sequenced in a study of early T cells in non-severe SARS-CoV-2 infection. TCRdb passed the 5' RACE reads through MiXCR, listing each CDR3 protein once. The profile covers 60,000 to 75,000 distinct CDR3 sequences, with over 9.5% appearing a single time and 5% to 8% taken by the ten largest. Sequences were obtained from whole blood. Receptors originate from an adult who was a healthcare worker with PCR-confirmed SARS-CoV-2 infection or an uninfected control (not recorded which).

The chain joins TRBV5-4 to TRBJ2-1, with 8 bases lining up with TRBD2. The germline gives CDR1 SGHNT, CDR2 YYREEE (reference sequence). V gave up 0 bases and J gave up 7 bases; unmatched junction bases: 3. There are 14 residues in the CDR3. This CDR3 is CASSLAGGGNEQFF. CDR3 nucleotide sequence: TGTGCCAGCAGCTTGGCGGGAGGGGGAAATGAGCAGTTCTTC.

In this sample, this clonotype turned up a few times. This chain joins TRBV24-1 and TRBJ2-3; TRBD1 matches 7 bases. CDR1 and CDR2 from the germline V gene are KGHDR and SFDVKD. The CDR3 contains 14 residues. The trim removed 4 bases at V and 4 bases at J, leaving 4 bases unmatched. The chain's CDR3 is CATSDRTGADTQYF. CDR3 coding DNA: TGTGCCACCAGTGACCGGACAGGAGCAGATACGCAGTATTTT.

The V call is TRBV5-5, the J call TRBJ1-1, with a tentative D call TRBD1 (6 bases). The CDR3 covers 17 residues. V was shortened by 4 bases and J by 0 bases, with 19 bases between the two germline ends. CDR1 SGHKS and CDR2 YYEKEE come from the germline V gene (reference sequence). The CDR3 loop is CASSTRPGQLLNTEAFF. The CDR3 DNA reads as TGTGCCAGCAGCACTAGACCGGGACAACTTCTGAACACTGAAGCTTTCTTT.

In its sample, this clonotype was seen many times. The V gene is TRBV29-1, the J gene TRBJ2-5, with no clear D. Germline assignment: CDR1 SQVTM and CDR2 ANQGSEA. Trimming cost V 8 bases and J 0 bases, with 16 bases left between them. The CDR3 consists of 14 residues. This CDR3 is CSTQEQLYQETQYF. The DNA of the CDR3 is TGCAGCACCCAAGAACAGCTGTACCAAGAGACCCAGTACTTC.

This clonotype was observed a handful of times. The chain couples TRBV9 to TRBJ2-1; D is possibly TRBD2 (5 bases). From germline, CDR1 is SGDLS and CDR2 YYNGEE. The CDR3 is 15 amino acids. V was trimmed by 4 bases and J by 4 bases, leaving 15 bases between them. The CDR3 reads CASSTSWGRYNEQFF. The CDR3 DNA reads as TGTGCCAGCAGCACTAGTTGGGGTCGGTACAATGAGCAGTTCTTC.

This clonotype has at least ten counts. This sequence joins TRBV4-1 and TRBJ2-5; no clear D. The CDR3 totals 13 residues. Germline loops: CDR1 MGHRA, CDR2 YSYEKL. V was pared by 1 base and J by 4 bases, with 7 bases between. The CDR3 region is CASSQGPLETQYF. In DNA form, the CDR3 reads TGCGCCAGCAGCCAAGGACCCTTAGAGACCCAGTACTTC.

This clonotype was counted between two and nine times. The CDR3 reads CSVWHPKGLNTEAFF. CDR3 coding DNA: TGCAGCGTTTGGCACCCTAAGGGGTTGAACACTGAAGCTTTCTTT. V gene TRBV29-1 combines with J gene TRBJ1-1; D possibly corresponds to TRBD1 (5 bases). The germline V gene encodes CDR1 SQVTM and CDR2 ANQGSEA. This CDR3 has 15 residues. The germline V and J ends were trimmed by 5 bases and 0 bases, with 16 bases remaining between them.

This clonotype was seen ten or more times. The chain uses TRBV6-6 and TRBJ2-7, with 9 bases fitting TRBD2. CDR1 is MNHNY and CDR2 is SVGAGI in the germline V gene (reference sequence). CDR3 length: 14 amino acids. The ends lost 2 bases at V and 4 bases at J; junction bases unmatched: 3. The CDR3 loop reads CASSYPTSGYEQYF. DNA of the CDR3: TGTGCCAGCAGTTACCCCACTAGCGGGTACGAGCAGTACTTC.

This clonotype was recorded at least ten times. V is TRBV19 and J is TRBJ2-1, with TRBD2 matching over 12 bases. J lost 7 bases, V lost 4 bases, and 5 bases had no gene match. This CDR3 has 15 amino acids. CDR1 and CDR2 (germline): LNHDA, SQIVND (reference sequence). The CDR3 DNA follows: TGTGCCAGTAGTAAGGGACTAGCGGGCCATAATGAGCAGTTCTTC. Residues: CASSKGLAGHNEQFF. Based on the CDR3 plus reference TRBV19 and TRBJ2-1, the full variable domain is DGGITQSPKYLFRKEGQNVTLSCEQNLNHDAMYWYRQDPGQGLRLIYYSQIVNDFQKGDIAEGYSVSREKKESFPLTVTSAQKNPTAFYLCASSKGLAGHNEQFFGPGTRLTVL.

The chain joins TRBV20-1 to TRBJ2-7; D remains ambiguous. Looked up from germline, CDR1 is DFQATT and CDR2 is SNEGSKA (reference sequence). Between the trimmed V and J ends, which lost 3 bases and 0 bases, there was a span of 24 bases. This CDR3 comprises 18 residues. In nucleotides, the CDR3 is TGCAGTGCTAGTCAGCCGGCCCCCGGAGTGGACCACTCCTACGAGCAGTACTTC. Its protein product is CSASQPAPGVDHSYEQYF.